This section outlines one T cell receptor (beta chain) sequence together with its context. The antigen is unknown. Assay: immunoSEQ multiplex PCR; the TCRdb copy retains only in-frame clones and omits some. This table has 85,000 to 100,000 clones, roughly nine tenths appearing once. CDR1 SGHDT and CDR2 YYEEEE come from the germline V gene. V dropped 3 bases and J dropped 2 bases, with 23 bases sitting between them. The CDR3 is 18 amino acids. This specimen belongs to a study of PD-L1 blockade in urothelial cancer. Study at large: Analyses were performed on blood at 3 weeks after treatment start (the second dose) and at 6 weeks. Among blood samples, the median T cell count was roughly 150,000.

The study's findings and limits: Patients with durable benefit had greater blood expansion of tumor-associated TCR clones 3 weeks into treatment. Below-median TCR clonality that was measured in pretreatment blood predicted better survival.

The sequence was obtained from a man in his 60s with urothelial cancer. Sequencing used PBMCs, obtained around atezolizumab (anti-PD-L1) treatment. This chain uses TRBV5-6 with TRBJ1-1; the D gene is possibly TRBD1 (5 bases). The CDR3 spells CASSSSIVGRGPNTEAFF. The CDR3 DNA reads TGTGCCAGCAGCTCTAGCATTGTTGGGAGGGGACCTAACACTGAAGCTTTCTTT. The full variable domain, rest sourced from reference TRBV5-6 and TRBJ1-1, is DAGVTQSPTHLIKTRGQQVTLRCSPKSGHDTVSWYQQALGQGPQFIFQYYEEEERQRGNFPDRFSGHQFPNYSSELNVNALLLGDSALYLCASSSSIVGRGPNTEAFFGQGTRLTVV.